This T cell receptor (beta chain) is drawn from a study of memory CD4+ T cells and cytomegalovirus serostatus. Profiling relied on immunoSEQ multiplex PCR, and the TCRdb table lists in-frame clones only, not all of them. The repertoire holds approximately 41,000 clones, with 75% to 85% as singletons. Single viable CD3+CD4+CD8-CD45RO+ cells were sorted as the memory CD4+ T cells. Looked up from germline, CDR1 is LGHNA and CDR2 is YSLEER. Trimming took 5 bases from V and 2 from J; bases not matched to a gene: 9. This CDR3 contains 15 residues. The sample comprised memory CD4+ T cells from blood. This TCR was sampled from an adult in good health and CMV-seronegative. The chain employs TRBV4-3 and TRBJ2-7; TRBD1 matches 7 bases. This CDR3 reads CASSTTTGTAYEQYF. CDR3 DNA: TGCGCCAGCAGCACCACGACAGGGACAGCCTACGAGCAGTACTTC.